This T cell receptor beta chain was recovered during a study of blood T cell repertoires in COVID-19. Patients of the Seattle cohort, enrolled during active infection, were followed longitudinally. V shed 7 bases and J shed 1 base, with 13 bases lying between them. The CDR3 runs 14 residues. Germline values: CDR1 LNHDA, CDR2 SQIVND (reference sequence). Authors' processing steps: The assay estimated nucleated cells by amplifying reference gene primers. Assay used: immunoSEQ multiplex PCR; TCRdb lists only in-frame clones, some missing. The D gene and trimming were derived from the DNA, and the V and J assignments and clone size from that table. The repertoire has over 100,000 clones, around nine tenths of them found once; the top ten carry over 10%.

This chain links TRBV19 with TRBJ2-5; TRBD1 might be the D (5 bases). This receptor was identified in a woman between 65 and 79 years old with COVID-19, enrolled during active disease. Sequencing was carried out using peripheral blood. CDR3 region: CASNRNPLQETQYF. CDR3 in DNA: TGTGCCAGTAACAGGAACCCGCTCCAAGAGACCCAGTACTTC.